These 28 T cell receptor beta chains originate from one sample sequenced in a study of liver allograft versus peripheral blood T cells. About the study: T cell receptor repertoires in transplanted livers were compared with those in recipients' peripheral blood.

From the reads, TCRdb called clonotypes with MiXCR, one entry per CDR3 protein. Of 1,500 to 2,000 distinct CDR3 sequences detected, roughly 15% appear once; the ten largest clones hold approximately 8%. The source is a human patient who had a liver transplant. The graft donor may be the source of some T cells.

This clonotype was seen once. A far larger clone differs by one base, so this is likely a read error. In nucleotides, the CDR3 is TGTGCCAGCAGTCGAAAAAGCCCGGCCACAGCAGCTGTGCAGTTCTTC. Amino acid sequence: CASSRKSPATAAVQFF. The V gene is TRBV6-5, the J gene TRBJ1-2; D not certain. The DNA end lines up better with TRBJ2-1; the J call may be wrong. Germline assignment: CDR1 MNHEY and CDR2 SVGAGI. This CDR3 contains 16 residues.

The V gene is TRBV20-1, the J gene TRBJ1-1, with 7 bases identical to TRBD1. Germline V CDR1 and CDR2: DFQATT, SNEGSKA (reference sequence). The CDR3 runs to 14 residues. The ends lost 1 base at V and 5 bases at J; junction bases unmatched: 7. CDR3 loop: CSARGRQGWTEAFF. CDR3 coding DNA: TGCAGTGCTAGAGGGAGACAGGGTTGGACTGAAGCTTTCTTT.

The chain has TRBV11-1 and TRBJ2-7; 13 nucleotides agree with TRBD2. Germline CDR1 SGHAT, CDR2 FQDESV (reference sequence). The CDR3 spans 20 residues. Losses at the gene ends were 5 bases for V and 5 bases for J; bases not matched to a gene: 21. DNA of the CDR3: TGTGCCAGCAGCCATCTAACCCCCGGGACTAGCGGGAAGAACAATAACGAGCAGTACTTC. Its translation is CASSHLTPGTSGKNNNEQYF.

By sample share, this clonotype is medium-sized (0.01 to 0.1%). CDR3 in DNA: TGCAGTGCTAGAGATTGGGCAGCCAGTATAGATACGCAGTATTTT. It codes for CSARDWAASIDTQYF. The chain employs TRBV20-1 and TRBJ2-3; D is unclear. This CDR3 comprises 15 residues. CDR1 and CDR2 (germline): DFQATT, SNEGSKA (reference sequence). V lost 0 bases, J lost 5 bases, and 15 bases lay in between.

In its sample, this clonotype is medium-sized. The J gene is TRBJ2-7, the V gene TRBV7-9, with TRBD2 matching 7 bases. This CDR3 is 13 amino acids long. Germline CDR1 SEHNR, CDR2 FQNEAQ (reference sequence). J was trimmed by 7 bases and V by 0 bases; bases with no gene match: 3. CDR3 sequence reads: CASSLAGAGEQYF. The CDR3 DNA sequence: TGTGCCAGCAGCTTAGCGGGAGCGGGAGAGCAGTACTTC.

This clonotype was recorded a few times. The J gene is TRBJ2-2, the V gene TRBV5-1; 9 bases fit TRBD1. Germline lookup yields CDR1 SGHRS and CDR2 YFSETQ. This CDR3 has 17 residues. The V segment lost 0 bases and the J segment 8 bases; nucleotides outside the gene matches: 11. The CDR3 sequence: CASSLEGQGSGTGELFF. CDR3 DNA sequence: TGCGCCAGCAGCTTGGAGGGACAGGGATCAGGGACTGGGGAGCTGTTTTTT.

In the case of this clonotype: A single base is all that separates this from a far larger clone, so a read error is likely. The V call is TRBV27, the J call TRBJ2-7, with D perhaps TRBD1 or TRBD2 (5 bases each). CDR1 and CDR2 from the germline V gene are MNHEY and SMNVEV (reference sequence). The CDR3 totals 13 residues. The CDR3 DNA reads TGTGCCAGCAGTCTGAGGGGTGGGTACGAGCAGAACTTC. Residues: CASSLRGGYEQNF.

Sample share makes this clonotype medium-sized. The chain carries TRBV5-4 and TRBJ2-2, with a weak D call TRBD1 (6 bases). Germline-derived CDR1 and CDR2 are SGHNT and YYREEE (reference sequence). Between the trimmed V and J ends, which lost 6 bases and 4 bases, there was a span of 16 bases. The CDR3 contains 15 residues. The CDR3 protein is CASTGDRRTTGELFF. The CDR3 bases are TGTGCCAGCACCGGAGACAGGCGAACCACCGGGGAGCTGTTTTTT.

This clonotype is medium-sized by share. J is TRBJ2-7 and V is TRBV19, with D unresolved. Germline V gene sequence: CDR1 LNHDA, CDR2 SQIVND (reference sequence). Trimming stripped 4 bases from V and 0 bases from J, with 4 bases between. The CDR3 runs to 12 residues. CDR3 sequence (DNA): TGTGCCAGTAGTACTCCCTCCTACGAGCAGTACTTC. Its protein is CASSTPSYEQYF.

This clonotype ranks as medium-sized (0.01 to 0.1%). J is TRBJ2-2 and V is TRBV20-1; D unresolved. The V end was cut by 1 base, the J end by 2 bases, with 8 bases between. CDR1 and CDR2 (germline): DFQATT, SNEGSKA (reference sequence). The CDR3 spans 14 residues. The CDR3 protein is CSARVLSNTGELFF. The CDR3 bases are TGCAGTGCTAGAGTCCTATCCAACACCGGGGAGCTGTTTTTT.

This clonotype has a handful of counts. This chain links TRBV11-2 with TRBJ2-3; D is unresolved. V lost 7 bases and J lost 0, with 5 bases in between. The CDR3 consists of 12 residues. The V gene's germline CDR1 is SGHAT and CDR2 FQNNGV. CDR3 residues: CASTSSTDTQYF. CDR3 DNA sequence: TGTGCCAGCACTTCTAGCACAGATACGCAGTATTTT.

By its share, this clonotype is large. This chain uses TRBV12-3 or TRBV12-4 with TRBJ1-4; D is perhaps TRBD1 (5 bases). V was pared by 3 bases and J by 0 bases, with 11 bases between. There are 16 residues in the CDR3. CDR3 bases: TGTGCCAGCAGTTTCGGGGGGAGGGCAACTAATGAAAAACTGTTTTTT. Protein product: CASSFGGRATNEKLFF.

As regards this clonotype: This may stem from a read error, because a much larger clone lies one nucleotide away. The chain carries TRBV28 and TRBJ1-1; no clear D. Germline V gene sequence: CDR1 MDHEN, CDR2 SYDVKM. The CDR3 is 14 amino acids. The V and J ends lost 6 bases and 7 bases respectively, with 18 bases between them. The CDR3 DNA is TGTGCCAGCAGCTTTCCGCGTATGAGGAATGAAGCTTTCTTT. Translation gives CASSFPRMRNEAFF.

This clonotype is categorized as medium-sized. The chain carries TRBV20-1 and TRBJ1-6; 7 nucleotides line up with TRBD1. The CDR3 is 14 residues long. V lost 5 bases to trimming and J lost 7 bases; unmatched junction nucleotides: 8. Germline V gene lookup returns CDR1 DFQATT and CDR2 SNEGSKA (reference sequence). DNA for the CDR3: TGCAGTGCTGACAAGACAGGGCCCAATTCACCCCTCCACTTT. Translation gives CSADKTGPNSPLHF.

This clonotype is classed as large (0.1 to 1%). This chain links TRBV29-1 with TRBJ1-5, with D possibly being TRBD1 (5 bases). This CDR3 has 16 amino acids. Trimming took off 1 base at V and 0 bases at J, with 13 bases between the two ends. The germline CDR1 and CDR2 sequences are SQVTM and ANQGSEA. As DNA, the CDR3 is TGCAGCGTTGAAGTGGGGGGGGTAAATAGCAATCAGCCCCAGCATTTT. This gives the protein CSVEVGGVNSNQPQHF. Full variable domain (remainder filled in from reference TRBV29-1 and TRBJ1-5): SAVISQKPSRDICQRGTSLTIQCQVDSQVTMMFWYRQQPGQSLTLIATANQGSEATYESGFVIDKFPISRPNLTFSTLTVSNMSPEDSSIYLCSVEVGGVNSNQPQHFGDGTRLSIL.

This clonotype counts as medium-sized. The chain carries TRBV6-6 and TRBJ2-2; 7 bases are a match to TRBD2. The germline V gene has CDR1 MNHNY and CDR2 SVGAGI (reference sequence). J lost 2 bases, V lost 8 bases, and 5 bases had no gene match. The CDR3 covers 14 residues. CDR3 bases: TGTGCCAGCCGAACTAGCGCCAACACCGGGGAGCTGTTTTTT. The encoded protein is CASRTSANTGELFF.

This clonotype counts as medium-sized. V usage is TRBV7-2 and J usage is TRBJ2-1, with 10 bases aligning to TRBD2. CDR3 length equals 18 residues. Germline loops: CDR1 SGHTA, CDR2 FQGNSA. V was clipped by 1 base and J by 9 bases; unmatched bases: 15. The CDR3 here is CASSLGGGASGRTGEQFF. DNA of the CDR3: TGTGCCAGCAGCTTAGGGGGGGGGGCTAGCGGGAGAACCGGTGAGCAGTTCTTC. Full variable domain (outside the CDR3, taken from reference TRBV7-2 and TRBJ2-1): GAGVSQSPSNKVTEKGKDVELRCDPISGHTALYWYRQSLGQGLEFLIYFQGNSAPDKSGLPSDRFSAERTGGSVSTLTIQRTQQEDSAVYLCASSLGGGASGRTGEQFFGPGTRLTVL.

This chain uses TRBV7-9 with TRBJ1-1; the D gene is possibly TRBD1 (5 bases). From germline, CDR1 is SEHNR and CDR2 FQNEAQ (reference sequence). The CDR3 spans 16 residues. Between the trimmed V and J ends, which lost 1 base and 3 bases, there was a span of 15 bases. In DNA form, the CDR3 reads TGTGCCAGCAGCTTAGGGGGGTGGCGCGGATACACTGAAGCTTTCTTT. This sequence encodes CASSLGGWRGYTEAFF.

This clonotype is termed large. The chain joins TRBV6-2 or TRBV6-3 to TRBJ1-5; 10 bases are shared with TRBD1. CDR1 and CDR2 (germline): MNHEY, SVGEGT. V was pared by 5 bases and J by 3 bases, with 10 bases of the junction left unmatched. The CDR3 is 17 residues long. The CDR3 region has the DNA TGTGCCAGCAGTCAATCGGACAGGGGGTTTATCAATCAGCCCCAGCATTTT. Its translation: CASSQSDRGFINQPQHF.

By sample share, this clonotype is medium-sized (0.01 to 0.1%). The chain joins TRBV15 to TRBJ1-2; D is ambiguous. V was trimmed by 0 bases and J by 8 bases, leaving 16 bases between them. Germline CDR1 and CDR2: LNHNV and YYDKDF (reference sequence). This CDR3 has 15 amino acids. This CDR3 reads CATSRDRLVLTGYTF. In DNA, the CDR3 is TGTGCCACCAGCAGAGATCGTCTTGTCCTGACGGGCTACACCTTC.

By share, this clonotype counts as medium-sized. The gene calls are TRBV9 and TRBJ1-2; D is possibly TRBD1 (6 bases). The ends were cut back, 0 bases at V and 2 bases at J, with 11 bases in the middle. There are 15 residues in the CDR3. Per germline, CDR1 SGDLS and CDR2 YYNGEE. Written as DNA, the CDR3 is TGTGCCAGCAGCGTAGGTGTAGGGGGGAACTATGGCTACACCTTC. Translated: CASSVGVGGNYGYTF.

Relative to its sample, this clonotype is medium-sized. The chain is built from TRBV20-1 and TRBJ2-3, with TRBD1 matching 7 bases. V dropped 6 bases and J dropped 4; count of bases not matched to a gene: 13. The CDR3 runs 15 residues. The germline V gene has CDR1 DFQATT and CDR2 SNEGSKA (reference sequence). The CDR3 DNA is TGCAGTGCCAATGACGACAGGGACGGCCCAGATACGCAGTATTTT. Protein sequence: CSANDDRDGPDTQYF.

This clonotype showed up just a few times. This rearrangement joins TRBV28 to TRBJ1-1; no reliable D call. Germline lookup yields CDR1 MDHEN and CDR2 SYDVKM. The CDR3 covers 14 residues. Trimming left V 2 bases short and J 0 bases short, with 7 bases between. The CDR3 sequence is CASSLLSLNTEAFF. The DNA for the CDR3 is TGTGCCAGCAGTTTACTATCTCTGAACACTGAAGCTTTCTTT.

By share, this clonotype counts as large. The rearrangement joins TRBV6-6 to TRBJ2-1, with 13 positions matching TRBD2. J gave up 8 bases and V 1 base, and 8 bases lay outside the gene matches. In germline, CDR1 is MNHNY, CDR2 SVGAGI (reference sequence). CDR3 length: 17 amino acids. The CDR3 here is CASSYWTSGSQGDEQFF. The CDR3 DNA sequence: TGTGCCAGCAGTTACTGGACTAGCGGGAGCCAGGGAGATGAGCAGTTCTTC.

In this sample, this clonotype is medium-sized. The chain has TRBV30 and TRBJ2-7; 7 bases match TRBD2. CDR3 length: 13 residues. In germline, CDR1 is GTSNPN, CDR2 SVGIG (reference sequence). With V trimmed by 4 bases and J by 0 bases, 3 bases remained unmatched. As DNA, the CDR3 is TGTGCCTGGAAAGCTAGCGGCTCCTACGAGCAGTACTTC. Translating gives CAWKASGSYEQYF.

By share, this clonotype counts as medium-sized. No DNA is shown, since the ends of the CDR3 on it are uncertain; the CDR3 is the one TCRdb lists. The CDR3 loop reads CISVPEPTSGTSGSNEQFF. This chain joins TRBV7-5 and TRBJ2-1; no check of the table's D call, TRBD2, against the DNA was made. TRBV7-5 is labeled a pseudogene. The CDR3 length is 19 residues, termini included.

By share of the sample, this clonotype is medium-sized. The chain has TRBV20-1 and TRBJ1-1; tentatively, D is TRBD1 (5 bases). Germline lookup yields CDR1 DFQATT and CDR2 SNEGSKA (reference sequence). V lost 3 bases, J lost 10 bases, and 15 bases lay in between. The CDR3 extends over 12 amino acids. CDR3 protein: CSARATVSAAFF. CDR3 in DNA: TGCAGTGCTAGGGCGACAGTGAGCGCAGCTTTCTTT.

The chain combines TRBV24-1 with TRBJ1-4; 7 bases fit TRBD1. V was clipped by 4 bases and J by 7 bases; unmatched bases: 5. Germline V gene sequence: CDR1 KGHDR, CDR2 SFDVKD. The CDR3 has 14 amino acids. This CDR3 is CATSERQGGEKLFF. The CDR3 nucleotides read TGTGCCACCAGTGAGCGACAGGGAGGTGAAAAACTGTTTTTT.